Sequencing of this T cell receptor (beta chain) was carried out in a study of T cell repertoires in cytomegalovirus infection. This clonotype appeared a few times. TCRdb re-called the reads through MiXCR, storing one row per CDR3 protein. This sample has around 530,000 distinct CDR3 sequences, with about 25% found just once. The sequence was obtained from a human donor in good health (CMV status not recorded). Some clones in this sample may be carry-over from other donors' samples. Sequencing was carried out using PBMCs.

The CDR3 loop reads CASSPGRGFNQPQHF. CDR3 DNA sequence: TGTGCCAGCTCACCAGGCAGGGGGTTTAATCAGCCCCAGCATTTT. V gene TRBV18 combines with J gene TRBJ1-5; 7 nucleotides agree with TRBD1. CDR3 length: 15 amino acids. The germline CDR1 and CDR2 sequences are KGHSH and LQKENI. The trim removed 2 bases at V and 4 bases at J, leaving 5 bases unmatched. Filled out from reference TRBV18 and TRBJ1-5, the complete variable domain reads NAGVMQNPRHLVRRRGQEARLRCSPMKGHSHVYWYRQLPEEGLKFMVYLQKENIIDESGMPKERFSAEFPKEGPSILRIQQVVRGDSAAYFCASSPGRGFNQPQHFGDGTRLSIL.